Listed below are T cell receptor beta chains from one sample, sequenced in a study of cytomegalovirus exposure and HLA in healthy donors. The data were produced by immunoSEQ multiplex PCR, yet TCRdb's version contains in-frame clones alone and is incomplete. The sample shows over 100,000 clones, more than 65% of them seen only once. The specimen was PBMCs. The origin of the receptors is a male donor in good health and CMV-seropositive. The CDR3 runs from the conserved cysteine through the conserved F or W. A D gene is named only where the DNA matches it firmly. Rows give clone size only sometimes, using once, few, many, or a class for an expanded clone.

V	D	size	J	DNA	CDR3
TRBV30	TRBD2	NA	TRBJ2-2	TGTGCCTGGGATCTAGCGGGGGGCCCCACCGGGGAGCTGTTTTTT	CAWDLAGGPTGELFF
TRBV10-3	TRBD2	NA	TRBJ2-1	TGTGCCATCAGTGAGTCGAAGCGGGGCGATTACAATGAGCAGTTCTTC	CAISESKRGDYNEQFF
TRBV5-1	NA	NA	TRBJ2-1	TGCGCCAGCAGCTTGGCCGGGACACCATACAATGAGCAGTTCTTC	CASSLAGTPYNEQFF
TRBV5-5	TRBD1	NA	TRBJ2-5	TGTGCCAGCAGGGGGGACAGGGGGGAGACCCAGTACTTC	CASRGDRGETQYF
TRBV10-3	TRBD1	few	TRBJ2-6	TGTGCCATCAGTGATTCGACAGGGTCTGGGGCCAACGTCCTGACTTTC	CAISDSTGSGANVLTF
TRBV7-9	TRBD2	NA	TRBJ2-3	TGTGCCAGCAGCTCGACTAGCGGGCCAGATACGCAGTATTTT	CASSSTSGPDTQYF
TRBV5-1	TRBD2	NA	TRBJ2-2	TGCGCCAGCAGGCCCGGGACTAGCGGGAGCGGCGGGGAGCTGTTTTTT	CASRPGTSGSGGELFF
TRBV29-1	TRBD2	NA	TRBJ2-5	TGCAGCGTGGTGGGACTAGCGGAGACCCAGTACTTC	CSVVGLAETQYF
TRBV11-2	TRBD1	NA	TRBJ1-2	TGTGCCAGCAGCTTAGATTATAGGACAGGGGACGGCTACACCTTC	CASSLDYRTGDGYTF
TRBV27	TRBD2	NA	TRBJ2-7	TGTGCCAGCACCCCTTTATCCCATAGCGGGAGATGGTACGAGCAGTACTTC	CASTPLSHSGRWYEQYF
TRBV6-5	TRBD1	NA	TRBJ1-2	TGTGCCAGCAGTCATTGGGACAGCGGCTATGGCTACACCTTC	CASSHWDSGYGYTF
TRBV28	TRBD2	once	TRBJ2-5	TGTGCCAGCAGTTTTCTAGCGGGAGAGACCCAGTACTTC	CASSFLAGETQYF
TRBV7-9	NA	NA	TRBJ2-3	TGTGCCAGCGGGGCAGGGGGGAGCACAGATACGCAGTATTTT	CASGAGGSTDTQYF
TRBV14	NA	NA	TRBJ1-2	TGTGCCAGCAGCCAAGGTACCCTCGGGCCAGGGGCTAACTATGGCTACACCTTC	CASSQGTLGPGANYGYTF
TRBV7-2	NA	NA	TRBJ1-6	TGTGCCAGCAGCGCCCGACTGGATTCACCCCTCCACTTT	CASSARLDSPLHF
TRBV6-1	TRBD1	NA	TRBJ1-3	TGTGCCAGCAGTTTGGGTGCAGGGGGGCTAAACACCATATATTTT	CASSLGAGGLNTIYF